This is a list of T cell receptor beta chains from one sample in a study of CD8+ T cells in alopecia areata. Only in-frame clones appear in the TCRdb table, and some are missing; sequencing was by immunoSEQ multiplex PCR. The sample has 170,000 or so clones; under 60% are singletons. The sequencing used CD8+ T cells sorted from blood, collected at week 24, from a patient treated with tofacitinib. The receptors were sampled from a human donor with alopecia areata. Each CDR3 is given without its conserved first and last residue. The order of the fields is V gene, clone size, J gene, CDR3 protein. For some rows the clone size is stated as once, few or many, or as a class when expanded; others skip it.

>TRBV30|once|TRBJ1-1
VMVNTEAF
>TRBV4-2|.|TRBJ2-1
ASRGDSYNEQF
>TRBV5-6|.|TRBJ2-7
ASSLTDGKEY
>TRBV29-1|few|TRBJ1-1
SVQGDEAF
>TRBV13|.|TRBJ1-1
ASSLVEGGNTEAF
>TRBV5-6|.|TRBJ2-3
ASSFTDTDTQY
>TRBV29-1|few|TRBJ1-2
SVKGSGGGYT
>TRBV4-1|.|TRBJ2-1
ASSQLGFEQF
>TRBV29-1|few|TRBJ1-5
SVGDRNSNQPQH
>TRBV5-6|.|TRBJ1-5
ASSPAGYSNQPQH